The 5 T cell receptor beta chains in this list originate from one sample, sequenced in a study of T cell responses to AZD1222 COVID-19 vaccine. TCRdb's copy holds only in-frame clones and misses some; the assay was immunoSEQ multiplex PCR. This table has about 140,000 clones, 89% appearing once. The sequences come from peripheral blood, collected on day 0 of AZD1222 vaccination. These receptors were taken from an adult in good health.

The V call is TRBV24-1, the J call TRBJ1-2, with D possibly matching TRBD1 (5 bases). Germline lookup yields CDR1 KGHDR and CDR2 SFDVKD. Deletions cut 5 bases from V and 5 bases from J, with 11 bases between. This CDR3 has 13 residues. CDR3 DNA: TGTGCCACCAGTGCCCCCTCAGGGTATGGCTACACCTTC. It codes for CATSAPSGYGYTF.

V gene TRBV5-1 combines with J gene TRBJ2-7; 8 nucleotides match TRBD1. This CDR3 has 14 residues. Germline V lookup: CDR1 SGHRS, CDR2 YFSETQ. V lost 4 bases, J lost 7 bases, and 10 bases stayed unmatched. The DNA for the CDR3 is TGCGCCAGCAGCGGGGGGACAGGCGCCTGGGAGCAGTACTTC. As protein: CASSGGTGAWEQYF.

This clone was counted a single time. This chain uses TRBV28 with TRBJ1-3; D uncertain. This CDR3 region has 15 residues. Germline V lookup: CDR1 MDHEN, CDR2 SYDVKM. Trimming cost V 3 bases and J 1 base, with 10 bases left between them. This chain's CDR3 is CASSLARKSGNTIYF. The CDR3 DNA reads TGTGCCAGCAGTTTGGCCCGCAAGTCTGGAAACACCATATATTTT.

The chain recombines TRBV11-2 with TRBJ2-5, with TRBD2 as a possible D gene (6 bases). The CDR3 consists of 15 residues. Germline CDR1 reads SGHAT; CDR2 reads FQNNGV. V gave up 5 bases and J gave up 1 base, with 14 bases separating them. In nucleotides, the CDR3 is TGTGCCAGCAGCCTACTAGCTCCCCGCCAAGAGACCCAGTACTTC. The encoded protein is CASSLLAPRQETQYF.

The chain employs TRBV7-2 and TRBJ2-7, with 13 bases identical to TRBD2. V lost 4 bases to trimming and J lost 4 bases; unmatched junction nucleotides: 10. CDR3 length: 17 amino acids. Germline values: CDR1 SGHTA, CDR2 FQGNSA. CDR3 protein: CASSSGLAGDFFYEQYF. CDR3 DNA sequence: TGTGCCAGCAGCTCCGGACTAGCGGGGGACTTCTTTTACGAGCAGTACTTC.